The subject of this entry is one T cell receptor beta chain. Combining a sample-barcoded 5' primer with a J-beta primer mix, a second PCR ran for roughly 7 to 12 cycles. Each sample yielded at least 2.5 million CDR3-containing paired-end reads. TCRdb recomputed calls from the 5' RACE reads with MiXCR, one row per CDR3 protein. The sample records almost 1 million distinct CDR3 sequences, about 53% being singletons. This sample is part of a study of blood T cells in healthy people across ages. CDR1 SQVTM and CDR2 ANQGSEA come from the germline V gene. V shed 4 bases and J shed 2 bases, with 15 bases lying between them. The CDR3 is 14 residues long.

This TCR was sampled from a woman aged 55-75 years in good health. Sequenced material: blood. This chain connects TRBV29-1 to TRBJ2-7; D perhaps matches TRBD2 (6 bases). CDR3 sequence reads: CSVGFSGSTYEQYF. For the CDR3, the DNA is TGCAGCGTTGGATTTTCCGGGAGCACCTACGAGCAGTACTTC.